These 23 T cell receptor beta chains originate from one sample sequenced in a study of patients and donors after allogeneic stem cell transplantation. TCRdb redid the calling of the RT-PCR reads with MiXCR, one entry per CDR3 protein. The sample lists hundreds of thousands of distinct CDR3 sequences, roughly 17% occurring once. The source material was blood, either unsorted or a sorted T cell fraction (not recorded which). The receptor source for this set is a human donor who was either an allogeneic HSCT recipient or a stem cell or donor lymphocyte infusion donor (not recorded which). It is not recorded whose cells these are; they may come from a transplant donor.

The chain is built from TRBV18 and TRBJ1-5; TRBD1 agrees at 9 bases. J was trimmed by 6 bases and V by 3 bases; bases with no gene match: 6. The CDR3 runs to 15 residues. In germline, CDR1 is KGHSH, CDR2 LQKENI. The CDR3 DNA is TGTGCCAGCTCACCGCGGACAGGGGAGGGTCAGCCCCAGCATTTT. It encodes CASSPRTGEGQPQHF.

The chain joins TRBV5-1 to TRBJ2-3; weak D call: TRBD2 (5 bases). Germline CDR1 and CDR2: SGHRS and YFSETQ. This CDR3 is 16 amino acids long. The V end lost 4 bases, the J end lost 0 bases, and 15 bases lay between the germline ends. The CDR3 region has the DNA TGCGCCAGCAGCCCTCCTAGCAGAACTAGCACAGATACGCAGTATTTT. It codes for CASSPPSRTSTDTQYF.

The sample holds a few counts of this clonotype. The chain uses TRBV19 and TRBJ2-5, with D perhaps TRBD1 (6 bases). Germline V gives CDR1 LNHDA, CDR2 SQIVND (reference sequence). Trimming removed 4 bases at V and 10 bases at J, with 16 bases between. This CDR3 region has 13 residues. CDR3 in amino acids: CASSTKTPGDQYF. Here the CDR3 DNA reads TGTGCCAGTAGTACTAAGACTCCAGGGGACCAGTACTTC. The full variable domain, its missing parts supplied by reference TRBV19 and TRBJ2-5, is DGGITQSPKYLFRKEGQNVTLSCEQNLNHDAMYWYRQDPGQGLRLIYYSQIVNDFQKGDIAEGYSVSREKKESFPLTVTSAQKNPTAFYLCASSTKTPGDQYFGPGTRLLVL.

The chain combines TRBV12-3 or TRBV12-4 with TRBJ2-3; no clear D gene. The germline V and J ends were trimmed by 3 bases and 0 bases, with 10 bases remaining between them. This CDR3 has 15 residues. CDR3 region: CASSFGQSSTDTQYF. In DNA form, the CDR3 reads TGTGCCAGCAGTTTCGGGCAGTCTAGCACAGATACGCAGTATTTT.

The V call is TRBV7-2, the J call TRBJ2-5; D possibly uses TRBD1 or TRBD2 (6 bases each). The CDR3 spans 15 residues. Germline-derived CDR1 and CDR2 are SGHTA and FQGNSA. Trimming shortened V by 3 bases and J by 3 bases, and 14 bases separated the two germline ends. CDR3 sequence reads: CASSFRVGGKETQYF. The CDR3 DNA is TGTGCCAGCAGCTTCAGGGTAGGGGGGAAAGAGACCCAGTACTTC. Drawing the rest from reference TRBV7-2 and TRBJ2-5, the complete variable domain is GAGVSQSPSNKVTEKGKDVELRCDPISGHTALYWYRQSLGQGLEFLIYFQGNSAPDKSGLPSDRFSAERTGGSVSTLTIQRTQQEDSAVYLCASSFRVGGKETQYFGPGTRLLVL.

The chain uses TRBV19 and TRBJ2-1; 9 nucleotides agree with TRBD2. The CDR3 has 15 residues. Germline V gene lookup returns CDR1 LNHDA and CDR2 SQIVND (reference sequence). Trimming at V came to 4 bases and at J to 9 bases, leaving 10 bases not matched to a gene. CDR3 region: CASSNGGRALGEQFF. The CDR3 coding sequence is TGTGCCAGTAGTAATGGCGGGAGGGCCTTGGGTGAGCAGTTCTTC.

This clonotype was seen a handful of times. The V and J genes are TRBV29-1 and TRBJ1-5; TRBD1 matches at 7 bases. V gave up 4 bases and J gave up 6 bases; unmatched junction bases: 6. This CDR3 contains 13 residues. Germline V CDR1 and CDR2: SQVTM, ANQGSEA. The CDR3: CSVAGGGTQPQHF. For the CDR3, the DNA is TGCAGCGTTGCAGGGGGAGGCACTCAGCCCCAGCATTTT. The variable domain in full, completed from reference TRBV29-1 and TRBJ1-5, reads SAVISQKPSRDICQRGTSLTIQCQVDSQVTMMFWYRQQPGQSLTLIATANQGSEATYESGFVIDKFPISRPNLTFSTLTVSNMSPEDSSIYLCSVAGGGTQPQHFGDGTRLSIL.

On this clonotype itself: A junction boundary mismatches the germline segment, possibly from a read error. The gene calls are TRBV6-1 and TRBJ1-6, with D uncertain. The germline gives CDR1 MNHNS, CDR2 SASEGT. The CDR3 is 15 amino acids. The CDR3 sequence: CASREDASYNSPLHF. As DNA, the CDR3 is TGTGCCAGCAGGGAAGACGCCTCCTATAATTCACCCCTCCACTTT.

The V and J genes are TRBV2 and TRBJ1-5; TRBD1 might be the D (5 bases). V lost 11 bases to trimming and J lost 4 bases, with 15 bases between them. From germline, CDR1 is SNHLY and CDR2 FYNNEI. This CDR3 spans 13 amino acids. The CDR3, as DNA: TGTGCCTGCTCCTTGGGGGTGAATCAGCCCCAGCATTTT. Translated, it gives CACSLGVNQPQHF.

In the case of this clonotype: A read error may be the cause here, since a much bigger clone is one base away. The CDR3 nucleotides read TGTGCCAGCAGTTCCGGGACTAGCATCTACGAGCAGTACTTC. Its protein product is CASSSGTSIYEQYF. J is TRBJ2-7 and V is TRBV6-2 or TRBV6-3, with 9 bases matching TRBD2. Germline-derived CDR1 and CDR2 are MNHEY and SVGEGT. CDR3 length equals 14 residues. J lost 3 bases, V lost 4 bases, and 4 bases had no gene match.

The chain uses TRBV2 and TRBJ1-3, with 12 bases matching TRBD1. The trim removed 6 bases at V and 0 bases at J, leaving 6 bases unmatched. CDR1 and CDR2 (germline): SNHLY, FYNNEI. The CDR3 spans 17 residues. CDR3 in DNA: TGTGCCAGCAGGTTGGGACAGGGGGCGAGCTCTGGAAACACCATATATTTT. This encodes CASRLGQGASSGNTIYF.

The chain combines TRBV4-3 with TRBJ1-3; no clear D gene. Trimming cost V 3 bases and J 4 bases, with 4 bases left between them. The CDR3 runs 12 residues. Germline V gene lookup returns CDR1 LGHNA and CDR2 YSLEER. The CDR3 loop is CASSQIGNTIYF. The CDR3 DNA follows: TGCGCCAGCAGCCAGATAGGAAACACCATATATTTT.

The J gene is TRBJ1-1, the V gene TRBV29-1, with a weak D call TRBD1 (6 bases). Germline assignment: CDR1 SQVTM and CDR2 ANQGSEA. V lost 3 bases to trimming and J lost 5 bases, with 13 bases between them. The CDR3 covers 13 residues. CDR3 residues: CSVEGAEATEAFF. CDR3 nucleotide sequence: TGCAGCGTTGAGGGGGCGGAGGCTACTGAAGCTTTCTTT.

This clonotype was counted only a few times. The chain couples TRBV6-1 to TRBJ2-7; TRBD1 agrees at 9 bases. This CDR3 is built from 15 residues. Germline V gene lookup returns CDR1 MNHNS and CDR2 SASEGT. With V trimmed by 6 bases and J by 3 bases, 9 bases remained unmatched. CDR3 DNA: TGTGCCAGCAGACCCCACCTGACAGGGGGCTACGAGCAGTACTTC. Its protein product is CASRPHLTGGYEQYF.

The rearrangement joins TRBV5-1 to TRBJ2-5; 9 nucleotides align to TRBD2. CDR1 and CDR2 from the germline V gene are SGHRS and YFSETQ. The length of the CDR3 is 18 residues. The ends lost 0 bases at V and 1 base at J; junction bases unmatched: 10. CDR3: CASSLGRPGTSSQETQYF. CDR3 nucleotides: TGCGCCAGCAGCTTGGGGAGACCCGGGACTAGCAGCCAAGAGACCCAGTACTTC. Supplemented by reference TRBV5-1 and TRBJ2-5, the full variable domain reads KAGVTQTPRYLIKTRGQQVTLSCSPISGHRSVSWYQQTPGQGLQFLFEYFSETQRNKGNFPGRFSGRQFSNSRSEMNVSTLELGDSALYLCASSLGRPGTSSQETQYFGPGTRLLVL.

The chain couples TRBV16 to TRBJ2-7; D is undetermined. CDR1 and CDR2 from the germline V gene are KGHSY and FQNENV. The CDR3 length is 13 residues. V was pared by 3 bases and J by 3 bases, with 9 bases between. CDR3 sequence: CASSQLDNYEQYF. As DNA, the CDR3 is TGTGCCAGCAGCCAGTTAGACAACTACGAGCAGTACTTC. The full variable domain, with the rest looked up from reference TRBV16 and TRBJ2-7, is GEEVAQTPKHLVRGEGQKAKLYCAPIKGHSYVFWYQQVLKNEFKFLISFQNENVFDETGMPKERFSAKCLPNSPCSLEIQATKLEDSAVYFCASSQLDNYEQYFGPGTRLTVT.

The rearrangement uses TRBV20-1 and TRBJ2-5; D unclear. Germline assignment: CDR1 DFQATT and CDR2 SNEGSKA (reference sequence). The V and J ends lost 5 bases and 1 base respectively, with 14 bases between them. CDR3 length: 14 residues. The CDR3 here is CSAPRRGTQETQYF. CDR3 DNA sequence: TGCAGTGCTCCCAGGCGAGGAACCCAAGAGACCCAGTACTTC.

The V and J genes are TRBV7-8 and TRBJ2-2; 7 nucleotides align to TRBD2. J was trimmed by 4 bases and V by 6 bases; bases with no gene match: 11. The CDR3 length is 16 residues. Germline CDR1 is SGHVS and CDR2 is FQNEAQ. CDR3 residues: CASRLLAWGFTGELFF. The CDR3, as DNA: TGTGCCAGCAGGTTACTAGCGTGGGGGTTCACCGGGGAGCTGTTTTTT.

The table lists this clonotype with a few counts. V and J are TRBV20-1 and TRBJ2-5, with D possibly being TRBD2 (6 bases). The CDR3 is 16 residues long. The germline CDR1 and CDR2 sequences are DFQATT and SNEGSKA (reference sequence). Trimming cost V 5 bases and J 5 bases, with 24 bases left between them. For the CDR3, the DNA is TGCAGTGCTGAGTACGGGAGAGGGGTCTACGGGGAGACCCAGTACTTC. Encoded protein: CSAEYGRGVYGETQYF.

V is TRBV7-9 and J is TRBJ1-6; a weak D match, TRBD1 (5 bases). The CDR3 is 13 residues long. Germline V lookup: CDR1 SEHNR, CDR2 FQNEAQ (reference sequence). V was pared by 3 bases and J by 14 bases, with 14 bases between. The CDR3 loop reads CASSLGGDKALHF. The CDR3 DNA is TGTGCCAGCAGCTTGGGGGGGGATAAGGCCCTCCACTTT.

V is TRBV20-1 and J is TRBJ2-5; weak D call: TRBD2 (5 bases). CDR1 and CDR2 from the germline V gene are DFQATT and SNEGSKA (reference sequence). Trimming removed 3 bases at V and 2 bases at J, with 10 bases between. The CDR3 consists of 13 residues. The CDR3 DNA follows: TGCAGTGCTAGGGTTCCGGGGCAAGAGACCCAGTACTTC. Translated: CSARVPGQETQYF.

The chain uses TRBV9 and TRBJ2-3; 10 positions match TRBD2. V was clipped by 2 bases and J by 1 base; unmatched bases: 4. CDR1 and CDR2 from the germline V gene are SGDLS and YYNGEE. The CDR3 totals 16 residues. For the CDR3, the DNA is TGTGCCAGCAGCGTCGGGACTAGCGAACGCACAGATACGCAGTATTTT. This encodes CASSVGTSERTDTQYF.

This clonotype has a handful of counts. This chain joins TRBV10-3 and TRBJ2-2; TRBD1 might be the D (5 bases). The ends were cut back, 7 bases at V and 4 bases at J, with 7 bases in the middle. CDR1 is ENHRY and CDR2 is SYGVKD in the germline V gene. This CDR3 is 12 amino acids long. In DNA, the CDR3 is TGTGCCATCAACCAGGGCACCGGGGAGCTGTTTTTT. Translation: CAINQGTGELFF.